Listed below are T cell receptor beta chains from one sample, sequenced in a study of T cells in Graves' hyperthyroidism and ophthalmopathy. One entry per CDR3 protein, called by TCRdb with MiXCR from the multiplex PCR reads. Here the sample spans more than 300,000 distinct CDR3 sequences, roughly 14% being singletons. The sample consisted of blood. These receptor sequences come from a woman in her twenties or thirties with Graves' hyperthyroidism. CDR3s include the opening cysteine and the closing phenylalanine or tryptophan. The order of the fields is CDR3 length, J gene, V gene, clone size, D gene, CDR3 DNA, CDR3 protein. The D gene is left open where the match is weak. Size values are once, few and many counts, or a class for expanded clones, and some rows have none.

>17|TRBJ1-5|TRBV19|many|-
TGTGCCAGTAGTATGTATCTAGGAGACAGCCTCAATCAGCCCCAGCATTTT
CASSMYLGDSLNQPQHF
>13|TRBJ2-2|TRBV28|many|TRBD1
TGTGCCGCCCGGACAGGGTACACCGGGGAGCTGTTTTTT
CAARTGYTGELFF
>13|TRBJ2-1|TRBV2|many|-
TGTGCCAGCAGGTCACTAGCAACGGGTGAGCAGTTCTTC
CASRSLATGEQFF
>15|TRBJ2-1|TRBV29-1|many|TRBD2
TGCAGCGTTGGAAAGGGACTAGCGGGCGGGAATGAGCAGTTCTTC
CSVGKGLAGGNEQFF
>14|TRBJ2-1|TRBV29-1|many|TRBD2
TGCAGCGTTGAGGTTGCGGGAGTTGGGAATGAGCAGTTCTTC
CSVEVAGVGNEQFF
>14|TRBJ1-1|TRBV20-1|-|TRBD1
TGCAGTGCAATGGGACAGGGAGGTGGCACTGAAGCTTTCTTT
CSAMGQGGGTEAFF
>13|TRBJ2-3|TRBV12-3/TRBV12-4|many|-
TGTGCCAGCAGTTTCGGGGGCACAGATACGCAGTATTTT
CASSFGGTDTQYF
>14|TRBJ2-1|TRBV20-1|many|-
TGCAGTCCCACAATCGGGGGCTCCTACAATGAGCAGTTCTTC
CSPTIGGSYNEQFF
>14|TRBJ2-5|TRBV3-1|few|-
TGTGCCAGCGGGGCGACAGGGCGGGGAGAGACCCAGTACTTC
CASGATGRGETQYF
>15|TRBJ2-2|TRBV19|few|TRBD1
TGTGCCAGTAGTCCCCAGGGGGCTAACACCGGGGAGCTGTTTTTT
CASSPQGANTGELFF
>15|TRBJ2-7|TRBV28|-|-
TGTGCCACCCTCTCCGGGGGCGGACAGGCCCACGAGCAGTACTTC
CATLSGGGQAHEQYF
>15|TRBJ2-3|TRBV20-1|many|TRBD2
TGCAGTGCTAGTCGGCGGGAGATCAGGTCAGATACGCAGTATTTT
CSASRREIRSDTQYF
>14|TRBJ1-6|TRBV20-1|few|-
TGCAGTGCTAGGGAGGGAACTAATAATTCACCCCTCCACTTT
CSAREGTNNSPLHF
>12|TRBJ2-5|TRBV6-1|many|-
TGTGCCAGCAGTACCCGTTCAGGGACCCAGTACTTC
CASSTRSGTQYF
>13|TRBJ2-3|TRBV24-1|-|-
TGTGCCACCTCCGGCGCGGCCCTTGATACGCAGTATTTT
CATSGAALDTQYF
>15|TRBJ2-3|TRBV29-1|many|-
TGCAGCGTGGGCGGAGGCGCCACTAGCACAGATACGCAGTATTTT
CSVGGGATSTDTQYF
>13|TRBJ1-5|TRBV28|many|-
TGTGCCAGCAGTTTCAGGGGCTTGGAGCCCCAGCATTTT
CASSFRGLEPQHF
>12|TRBJ1-1|TRBV30|few|-
TGTGCGGCGGCACGGGCCAACACTGAAGCTTTCTTT
CAAARANTEAFF
>15|TRBJ1-1|TRBV5-1|few|-
TGCGCCAGCAGCTTGGGGGCGGCAAAGAACACTGAAGCTTTCTTT
CASSLGAAKNTEAFF
>13|TRBJ2-2|TRBV30|many|-
TGTGCCTGGGGTAGAACAGGCACCGGGGAGCTGTTTTTT
CAWGRTGTGELFF
>18|TRBJ2-7|TRBV15|few|TRBD1
TGTGCCACCAGCAGAGTTTACTTACCGGGACAGGGGGCTTACGAGCAGTACTTC
CATSRVYLPGQGAYEQYF
>12|TRBJ1-1|TRBV30|many|-
TGTGCCTGGAAATCCCTCAGCGCAGAAGCTTTCTTT
CAWKSLSAEAFF
>14|TRBJ1-1|TRBV10-1|-|-
TGCGCCAGCAGTGACCCAGATGGGGACACTGAAGCTTTCTTT
CASSDPDGDTEAFF
>16|TRBJ2-7|TRBV7-2|many|TRBD2
TGTGCCAGCAGCTTACTAGCGGGAGTTCGGACCTACGAGCAGTACTTC
CASSLLAGVRTYEQYF
>13|TRBJ2-1|TRBV24-1|-|TRBD2
TGTGCCACCAAGCCGGGACTAGCGGATGAGCAGTTCTTC
CATKPGLADEQFF
>15|TRBJ2-2|TRBV12-3/TRBV12-4|many|-
TGTGCCAGCAGTTTTCAGGGCTGGAATGCCGGGGAGCTGTTTTTT
CASSFQGWNAGELFF
>15|TRBJ2-1|TRBV11-2|many|-
TGTGCCAGCAGCTTTGGACGGGGAAGTTACAATGAGCAGTTCTTC
CASSFGRGSYNEQFF
>12|TRBJ1-2|TRBV30|few|-
TGTGCCTGGAGTGTAACTCGGGGTGGCTACACCTTC
CAWSVTRGGYTF
>15|TRBJ2-5|TRBV11-2|many|TRBD1
TGTGCCAGCAGCTTAGACAGGGGGCGCGGGGAGACCCAGTACTTC
CASSLDRGRGETQYF
>14|TRBJ2-1|TRBV30|-|-
TGTGCCTGGAGTGTTGGGCACCCTCCCAATGAGCAGTTCTTC
CAWSVGHPPNEQFF